These 12 T cell receptor beta chains were sequenced from one sample in a study of T-cell reconstitution after alpha-beta-depleted transplantation in children. Library preparation (for TCRbeta) was performed with unique molecular identifiers. Each CDR3 protein is one row after TCRdb ran MiXCR on the PCR reads. The sample holds hundreds of thousands of distinct CDR3 sequences, 23% seen once. The source material was PBMCs, mostly from graft donor cells, sampled 360 days after TCRalphabeta/CD19-depleted stem cell transplant. The source is a boy in the first two years of life who had a stem cell transplant for acute myeloid leukemia, so the T cells may come from the graft donor.

Details on this clonotype: The conserved phenylalanine or tryptophan normally closing the CDR3 is absent here, so this likely arose from a read error. The chain uses TRBV2 and TRBJ1-4; D gene ambiguous. The CDR3 has 14 residues. Per germline, CDR1 SNHLY and CDR2 FYNNEI. The germline V and J ends were trimmed by 6 bases and 0 bases, with 8 bases remaining between them. CDR3 sequence (DNA): TGTGCCAGCAGGAAAGGCCCAACTAATGAAAAACTGTTTTCT. Protein sequence: CASRKGPTNEKLFS.

The chain has TRBV6-5 and TRBJ2-7; D is ambiguous. CDR1 is MNHEY and CDR2 is SVGAGI in the germline V gene. CDR3 length: 14 amino acids. The V gene lost 1 base and the J gene lost 1 base, with 8 bases spanning the gap. CDR3 sequence reads: CASSYYYTSYEQYF. The CDR3 DNA reads TGTGCCAGCAGTTACTATTACACTTCCTACGAGCAGTACTTC.

This clonotype has ten or more counts. The chain links TRBV28 to TRBJ2-4; D is possibly TRBD2 (5 bases). CDR1 is MDHEN, CDR2 SYDVKM, per germline. The CDR3 spans 12 residues. Trimming removed 6 bases at V and 8 bases at J, with 11 bases between. CDR3 sequence (DNA): TGTGCCAGCAGGGACTCTCTACACATTCAGTACTTC. This translates into CASRDSLHIQYF.

This clonotype has only a few counts. The chain uses TRBV6-2 or TRBV6-3 and TRBJ2-1, with TRBD2 matching 12 bases. CDR1 and CDR2 from the germline V gene are MNHEY and SVGEGT. The CDR3 contains 20 residues. The trim removed 0 bases at V and 2 bases at J, leaving 11 bases unmatched. CDR3 DNA sequence: TGTGCCAGCAGTTACTCTTCGACTAGCGGGGGCTGGCGGACCTACAATGAGCAGTTCTTC. Translation: CASSYSSTSGGWRTYNEQFF.

This chain connects TRBV12-3 or TRBV12-4 to TRBJ1-5; weak D call: TRBD1 (6 bases). CDR3 size: 15 residues. The V end lost 6 bases, the J end lost 0 bases, and 12 bases lay between the germline ends. The DNA for the CDR3 is TGTGCCAGCAGCGTGGGGGACATTAGCAATCAGCCCCAGCATTTT. Amino acids: CASSVGDISNQPQHF.

Many counts were recorded for this clonotype. The V and J genes are TRBV7-8 and TRBJ1-1, with TRBD1 as a possible D gene (5 bases). Germline lookup yields CDR1 SGHVS and CDR2 FQNEAQ. The CDR3 length is 14 residues. The V end was cut by 5 bases, the J end by 0 bases, with 10 bases between. The CDR3 region is CASSPGPMNTEAFF. The CDR3 bases are TGTGCCAGCAGCCCGGGACCGATGAACACTGAAGCTTTCTTT. The entire variable domain, with the rest obtained from reference TRBV7-8 and TRBJ1-1, is as follows: GAGVSQSPRYKVAKRGQDVALRCDPISGHVSLFWYQQALGQGPEFLTYFQNEAQLDKSGLPSDRFFAERPEGSVSTLKIQRTQQEDSAVYLCASSPGPMNTEAFFGQGTRLTVV.

V and J are TRBV27 and TRBJ2-7; TRBD1 might be the D (6 bases). This CDR3 has 15 amino acids. Germline CDR1 MNHEY, CDR2 SMNVEV (reference sequence). V gave up 6 bases and J gave up 3 bases, with 18 bases separating them. The CDR3 protein is CASSQSRGPSYEQYF. CDR3 nucleotides: TGTGCCAGCAGCCAATCCAGGGGACCAAGCTACGAGCAGTACTTC.

The chain has TRBV20-1 and TRBJ1-1; TRBD1 agrees at 8 bases. J gave up 4 bases and V 7 bases, and 11 bases lay outside the gene matches. CDR3 length equals 14 residues. Germline loops: CDR1 DFQATT, CDR2 SNEGSKA (reference sequence). This chain's CDR3 is CSVRRTGSGTEAFF. The CDR3 coding sequence is TGCAGTGTTCGTCGGACAGGGTCGGGCACTGAAGCTTTCTTT.

This clonotype has a count of ten or more. V gene TRBV3-1 combines with J gene TRBJ2-1; 8 bases line up with TRBD2. CDR3 length equals 15 residues. Germline CDR1 and CDR2: LGHDT and YNNKEL (reference sequence). The J segment lost 6 bases and the V segment lost 4 bases, leaving 8 bases of the junction unmatched. For the CDR3, the DNA is TGTGCCAGCAGCCCAGGGACTAGTGGGGCCAATGAGCAGTTCTTC. Translated: CASSPGTSGANEQFF.

This clonotype came up many times. The rearrangement links TRBV29-1 to TRBJ2-3; D gene uncertain. CDR3 length: 12 residues. Deletions cut 4 bases from V and 8 bases from J, with 13 bases between. Germline V gene sequence: CDR1 SQVTM, CDR2 ANQGSEA. The CDR3 bases are TGCAGCGTTGCCAAGGGCGATGGTACGCAGTATTTT. It yields the protein CSVAKGDGTQYF.

This clonotype was observed a few times. The J gene is TRBJ1-1, the V gene TRBV12-3 or TRBV12-4; D uncertain. V was pared by 5 bases and J by 0 bases, with 19 bases between. This CDR3 has 17 residues. The CDR3 is CASSHGGRPTMNTEAFF. CDR3 nucleotides: TGTGCCAGCAGTCACGGCGGCAGGCCTACTATGAACACTGAAGCTTTCTTT.

This clonotype was seen more than once but under ten times. The chain couples TRBV7-2 to TRBJ2-4; TRBD1 might be the D (6 bases). V lost 5 bases and J 0 bases, leaving 17 bases between the germline ends. CDR3 length equals 17 residues. Germline CDR1 SGHTA, CDR2 FQGNSA. The CDR3 DNA follows: TGTGCCAGCAGCCCACGGCGGCAGGGGTCAGCCAAAAACATTCAGTACTTC. Its translation: CASSPRRQGSAKNIQYF.